The 8 T cell receptor beta chains in this list originate from one sample, sequenced in a study of CD8 T cells in Susac syndrome. Reverse transcription of about 0.5 to 1 ug RNA used random hexamers. TCRdb analysed the immunoSEQ multiplex PCR reads with MiXCR anew, one entry per CDR3 protein. The sample holds 90,000 to 150,000 distinct CDR3 sequences, roughly 93% seen once. Material for sequencing was CD4+ T cells from PBMCs. The receptor source for this set is a human donor with multiple sclerosis.

The rearrangement joins TRBV2 to TRBJ2-7; 8 bases align to TRBD1. The trim removed 7 bases at V and 6 bases at J, leaving 14 bases unmatched. In germline, CDR1 is SNHLY, CDR2 FYNNEI. The length of the CDR3 is 15 residues. CDR3 region: CASTSPGTGSGEQYF. The CDR3 DNA reads TGTGCCAGCACCAGTCCCGGGACAGGTTCAGGCGAGCAGTACTTC.

The chain combines TRBV5-6 with TRBJ1-6; D is uncertain. The germline CDR1 and CDR2 sequences are SGHDT and YYEEEE. Trimming shortened V by 0 bases and J by 6 bases, and 7 bases separated the two germline ends. The CDR3 has 14 residues. The CDR3 reads CASSLGWGNSPLHF. CDR3 nucleotides: TGTGCCAGCAGCTTGGGGTGGGGTAATTCACCCCTCCACTTT.

This sequence joins TRBV6-5 and TRBJ1-1, with 9 bases that match TRBD1. The CDR3 sequence is 16 residues long. Germline V gene data show CDR1 as MNHEY and CDR2 as SVGAGI. Germline trimming cut 0 bases from V and 8 bases from J; bases unmatched to any gene: 10. The CDR3 reads CASSYSPGTGLDEAFF. Here the CDR3 DNA reads TGTGCCAGCAGTTACTCCCCCGGGACAGGGTTAGACGAAGCTTTCTTT.

V is TRBV20-1 and J is TRBJ2-1; TRBD1 might be the D (5 bases). The germline gives CDR1 DFQATT, CDR2 SNEGSKA (reference sequence). CDR3 size: 15 residues. Trimming stripped 5 bases from V and 0 bases from J, with 14 bases between. In nucleotides, the CDR3 is TGCAGTGCTGCCGACAGCCAGAGCTCCTACAATGAGCAGTTCTTC. Its translation is CSAADSQSSYNEQFF.

J is TRBJ1-3 and V is TRBV20-1; perhaps TRBD1 as D (5 bases). V was clipped by 5 bases and J by 0 bases, with 11 bases between them. The CDR3 is 14 residues long. Germline V lookup: CDR1 DFQATT, CDR2 SNEGSKA (reference sequence). The CDR3 spells CSAGRDRSGNTIYF. The CDR3 DNA is TGCAGTGCTGGCCGGGACCGCTCTGGAAACACCATATATTTT.

The J gene is TRBJ1-3, the V gene TRBV6-1, with 9 positions matching TRBD1. Trimming at V came to 5 bases and at J to 0 bases, leaving 11 bases not matched to a gene. This CDR3 spans 18 amino acids. Germline CDR1 is MNHNS and CDR2 is SASEGT. The CDR3 sequence: CASSPQGASPNSGNTIYF. The CDR3 DNA is TGTGCCAGCAGTCCACAGGGGGCGTCCCCAAACTCTGGAAACACCATATATTTT.

This chain joins TRBV5-4 and TRBJ1-2; no clear D. CDR3 length: 16 amino acids. Germline V gene lookup returns CDR1 SGHNT and CDR2 YYREEE (reference sequence). V was clipped by 1 base and J by 4 bases, with 17 bases between them. Here the CDR3 DNA reads TGTGCCAGCAGCTTGAGGGCTAGCGCTCGAATCTATGGCTACACCTTC. Protein sequence: CASSLRASARIYGYTF.

The chain combines TRBV4-1 with TRBJ1-1; D is unclear. CDR3 size: 16 residues. Germline CDR1 is MGHRA and CDR2 is YSYEKL. The germline V and J ends were trimmed by 0 bases and 0 bases, with 11 bases remaining between them. CDR3 sequence reads: CASSQDRNRLNTEAFF. The CDR3 nucleotides are TGCGCCAGCAGCCAAGATCGGAACAGATTGAACACTGAAGCTTTCTTT.